The present TCR beta chain was sequenced within a study of response to subunit inactivated influenza vaccine. TCRdb used MiXCR to reprocess the RT-PCR reads, holding one entry per CDR3 protein. Among fewer than 700,000 distinct CDR3 sequences listed, roughly 13% were seen once. General study points: Each seasonal influenza vaccination, the authors suggested, recruits few new T cells.

Points on this clonotype: The antigen is unknown. The germline gene is not matched at one end of the junction; a read error may be the cause.

The CDR3 length is 15 residues. Germline V CDR1 and CDR2: LNHNV, YYDKDF (reference sequence). Here the sequenced sample was PBMCs from blood, taken 45 days after vaccination. This chain joins TRBV15 and TRBJ2-7; 9 nucleotides agree with TRBD1. This sequence originates from a man in his fifties or sixties who received an inactivated influenza vaccine. CDR3 loop: CATSRAGTGSFEQYF. The CDR3 DNA reads as TGTGCCACCAGCAGAGCTGGGACAGGGTCCTTCGAGCAGTACTTC.